Presented here are 11 T cell receptor beta chains from one specimen sequenced in a study of low-dose radiotherapy and immunotherapy resistance in tumors. First-strand cDNA used TRAV- and TRBV-specific primers, covering alpha and beta chains. A roughly 21-cycle PCR with a constant-region primer and V-primer adapter amplified TCRs. TCRdb recomputed calls from the reads with MiXCR, one row per CDR3 protein. This table holds 13,000 to 15,000 distinct CDR3 sequences, approximately 68% found once. The receptors originated from a human donor with advanced metastatic prostate, ovarian, gallbladder or colorectal cancer (not recorded which). This table probably holds off-target reads from a library built for another chain.

The chain links TRBV4-1 to TRBJ2-2; D remains ambiguous. Germline lookup yields CDR1 MGHRA and CDR2 YSYEKL. V was trimmed by 4 bases and J by 6 bases, leaving 9 bases between them. CDR3 size: 13 residues. CDR3 loop: CASSLLAPGELFF. The CDR3, as DNA: TGCGCCAGCAGCCTCCTTGCCCCCGGGGAGCTGTTTTTT.

The chain carries TRBV20-1 and TRBJ1-1; D is ambiguous. The germline gives CDR1 DFQATT, CDR2 SNEGSKA (reference sequence). Trimming shortened V by 3 bases and J by 0 bases, and 11 bases separated the two germline ends. This CDR3 has 14 amino acids. CDR3 region: CSASDPGVNTEAFF. In DNA, the CDR3 is TGCAGTGCTAGCGACCCGGGAGTGAACACTGAAGCTTTCTTT.

The V gene is TRBV4-3, the J gene TRBJ1-4, with D perhaps matching TRBD1 (6 bases). The V and J ends lost 0 bases and 5 bases respectively, with 10 bases between them. The CDR3 spans 15 residues. Per the germline V gene, CDR1 is LGHNA and CDR2 is YSLEER. The CDR3 DNA reads as TGCGCCAGCAGCCAAGATCCCGGGGGCAATGAAAAACTGTTTTTT. Protein: CASSQDPGGNEKLFF.

This clonotype was detected a few times. The chain employs TRBV7-2 and TRBJ2-2; no firm D call. V was cut by 1 base and J by 9 bases, with 6 bases left in between. The CDR3 extends over 12 amino acids. Germline V CDR1 and CDR2: SGHTA, FQGNSA. CDR3 DNA: TGTGCCAGCAGCTTAGGCCCTCGGGAGCTGTTTTTT. As protein: CASSLGPRELFF. Using reference TRBV7-2 and TRBJ2-2 for the parts outside the CDR3, the full variable domain is GAGVSQSPSNKVTEKGKDVELRCDPISGHTALYWYRQSLGQGLEFLIYFQGNSAPDKSGLPSDRFSAERTGGSVSTLTIQRTQQEDSAVYLCASSLGPRELFFGEGSRLTVL.

The rearrangement links TRBV7-9 to TRBJ1-2, with 8 bases fitting TRBD1. The CDR3 sequence is 17 residues long. Germline-derived CDR1 and CDR2 are SEHNR and FQNEAQ (reference sequence). V trimming: 5 bases; J trimming: 0 bases; junction bases outside the gene matches: 11. The CDR3 bases are TGTGCCAGCAGCGCTGCAGGGGGCCTTCTAGCTAACTATGGCTACACCTTC. Its protein is CASSAAGGLLANYGYTF.

V is TRBV4-1 and J is TRBJ2-3; D is undetermined. With 0 bases removed from V and 7 bases from J, the gap between germline ends came to 11 bases. Germline CDR1 reads MGHRA; CDR2 reads YSYEKL. The CDR3 loop spans 14 amino acids. In DNA form, the CDR3 reads TGCGCCAGCAGCCAAGATGATTGGCAGTATACGCAGTATTTT. This gives the protein CASSQDDWQYTQYF.

This clonotype was detected only a few times. The V call is TRBV9, the J call TRBJ2-3, with D possibly matching TRBD2 (6 bases). CDR3 length equals 14 residues. From germline, CDR1 is SGDLS and CDR2 YYNGEE. With 0 bases removed from V and 3 bases from J, the gap between germline ends came to 8 bases. The CDR3 loop reads CASSVVGGTDTQYF. In DNA, the CDR3 is TGTGCCAGCAGCGTAGTTGGAGGGACAGATACGCAGTATTTT.

The gene calls are TRBV9 and TRBJ1-2; tentative D call: TRBD1 (6 bases). This CDR3 has 14 residues. V gave up 0 bases and J gave up 4 bases, with 10 bases separating them. CDR1 is SGDLS, CDR2 YYNGEE, per germline. The CDR3 loop reads CASSVGQGRYGYTF. The DNA of the CDR3 is TGTGCCAGCAGCGTAGGTCAGGGGCGCTATGGCTACACCTTC. The entire variable domain, with the rest obtained from reference TRBV9 and TRBJ1-2, is as follows: DSGVTQTPKHLITATGQRVTLRCSPRSGDLSVYWYQQSLDQGLQFLIQYYNGEERAKGNILERFSAQQFPDLHSELNLSSLELGDSALYFCASSVGQGRYGYTFGSGTRLTVV.

This sequence joins TRBV6-5 and TRBJ1-1; D is undetermined. Between the trimmed V and J ends, which lost 6 bases and 7 bases, there was a span of 18 bases. The CDR3 covers 14 residues. The germline CDR1 and CDR2 sequences are MNHEY and SVGAGI. The CDR3, as DNA: TGTGCCAGCAGCCCCGTGAGGAGTAGCGGTGAAGCTTTCTTT. This sequence encodes CASSPVRSSGEAFF.

This clonotype was found once. The V call is TRBV4-2, the J call TRBJ2-5, with 7 bases lining up with TRBD2. From germline, CDR1 is LGHNA and CDR2 YNFKEQ. The CDR3 consists of 15 residues. Trimming cost V 4 bases and J 5 bases; bases outside gene matches: 10. CDR3 in DNA: TGTGCCAGCAGCCGTACGGGGGGAAGCAAGGAGACCCAGTACTTC. Residues: CASSRTGGSKETQYF.

The V call is TRBV28, the J call TRBJ2-7; possible D gene TRBD1, 6 bases. The CDR3 sequence is 13 residues long. Trimming stripped 7 bases from V and 2 bases from J, with 12 bases between. CDR1 is MDHEN and CDR2 is SYDVKM in the germline V gene. CDR3 in amino acids: CASTPPGAYEQYF. The DNA for the CDR3 is TGTGCCAGCACCCCTCCAGGGGCCTACGAGCAGTACTTC.